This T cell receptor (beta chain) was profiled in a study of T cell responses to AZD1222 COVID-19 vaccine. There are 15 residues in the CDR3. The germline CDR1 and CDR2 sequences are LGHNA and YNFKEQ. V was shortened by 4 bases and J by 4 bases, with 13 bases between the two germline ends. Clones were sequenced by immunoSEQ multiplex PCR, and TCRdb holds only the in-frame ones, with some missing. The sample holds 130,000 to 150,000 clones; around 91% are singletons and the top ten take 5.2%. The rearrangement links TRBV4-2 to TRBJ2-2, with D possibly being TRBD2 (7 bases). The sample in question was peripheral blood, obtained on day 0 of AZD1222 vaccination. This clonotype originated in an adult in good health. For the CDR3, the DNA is TGTGCCAGCAGCCTGCCTGGGGGGGCCACCGGGGAGCTGTTTTTT. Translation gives CASSLPGGATGELFF.